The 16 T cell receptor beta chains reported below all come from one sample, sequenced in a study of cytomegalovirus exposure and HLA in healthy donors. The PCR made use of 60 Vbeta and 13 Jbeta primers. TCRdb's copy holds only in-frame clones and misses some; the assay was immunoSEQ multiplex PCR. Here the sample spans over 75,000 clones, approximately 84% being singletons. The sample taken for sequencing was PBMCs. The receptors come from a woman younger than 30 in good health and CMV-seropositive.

This chain's CDR3 is CTSSQDPGESSYEQYF. The CDR3 nucleotides read TGCACCAGCAGCCAAGATCCGGGGGAGAGCTCCTACGAGCAGTACTTC. The chain carries TRBV1 and TRBJ2-7; the table's D call of TRBD2 was not tested on the DNA. TRBV1 is noted as a pseudogene. The CDR3 length is 16 residues.

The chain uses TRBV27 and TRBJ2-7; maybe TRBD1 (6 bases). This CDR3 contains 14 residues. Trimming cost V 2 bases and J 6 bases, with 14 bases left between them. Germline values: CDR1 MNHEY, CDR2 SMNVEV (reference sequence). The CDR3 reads CASSLTGGRGEQYF. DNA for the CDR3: TGTGCCAGCAGTTTAACCGGTGGCAGGGGCGAGCAGTACTTC.

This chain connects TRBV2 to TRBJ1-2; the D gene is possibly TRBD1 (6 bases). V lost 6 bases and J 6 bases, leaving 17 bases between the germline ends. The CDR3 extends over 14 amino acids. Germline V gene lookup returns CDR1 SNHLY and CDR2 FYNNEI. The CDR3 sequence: CASRAPDRLDGYTF. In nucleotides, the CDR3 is TGTGCCAGCAGGGCCCCAGACAGGTTAGATGGCTACACCTTC. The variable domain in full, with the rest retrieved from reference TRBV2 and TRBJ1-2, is EPEVTQTPSHQVTQMGQEVILRCVPISNHLYFYWYRQILGQKVEFLVSFYNNEISEKSEIFDDQFSVERPDGSNFTLKIRSTKLEDSAMYFCASRAPDRLDGYTFGSGTRLTVV.

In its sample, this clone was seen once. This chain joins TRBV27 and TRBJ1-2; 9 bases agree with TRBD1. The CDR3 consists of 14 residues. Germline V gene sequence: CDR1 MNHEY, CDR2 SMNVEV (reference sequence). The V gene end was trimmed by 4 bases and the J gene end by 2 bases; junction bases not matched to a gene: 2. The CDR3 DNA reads TGTGCCAGCAGTTGGGGACAGGGCAACTATGGCTACACCTTC. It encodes CASSWGQGNYGYTF.

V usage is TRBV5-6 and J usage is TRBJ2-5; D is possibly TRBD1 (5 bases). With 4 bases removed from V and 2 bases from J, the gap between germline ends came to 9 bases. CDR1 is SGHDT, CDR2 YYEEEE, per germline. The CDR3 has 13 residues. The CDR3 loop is CASSPDTQETQYF. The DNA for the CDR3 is TGTGCCAGCAGCCCGGACACTCAAGAGACCCAGTACTTC.

CDR3 residues: CASSVAPTGGNEKLFF. DNA for the CDR3: TGTGCCAGCAGCGTAGCTCCGACAGGGGGTAATGAAAAACTGTTTTTT. This chain links TRBV9 with TRBJ1-4; 9 nucleotides line up with TRBD1. Germline V gives CDR1 SGDLS, CDR2 YYNGEE. The V and J ends lost 0 bases and 4 bases, in that order; junction bases with no gene match: 4. CDR3 length: 16 amino acids.

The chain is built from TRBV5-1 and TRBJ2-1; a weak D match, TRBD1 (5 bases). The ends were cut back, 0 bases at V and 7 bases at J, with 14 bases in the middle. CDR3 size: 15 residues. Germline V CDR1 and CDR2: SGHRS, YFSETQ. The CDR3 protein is CASSLGTPEKNEQFF. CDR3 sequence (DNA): TGCGCCAGCAGCTTGGGGACACCGGAGAAAAATGAGCAGTTCTTC.

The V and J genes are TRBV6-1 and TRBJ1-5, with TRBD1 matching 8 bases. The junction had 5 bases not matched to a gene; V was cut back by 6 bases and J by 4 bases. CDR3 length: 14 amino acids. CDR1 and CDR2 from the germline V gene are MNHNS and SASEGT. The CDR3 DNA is TGTGCCAGCAGGCCGGACAGGGCTAATCAGCCCCAGCATTTT. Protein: CASRPDRANQPQHF.

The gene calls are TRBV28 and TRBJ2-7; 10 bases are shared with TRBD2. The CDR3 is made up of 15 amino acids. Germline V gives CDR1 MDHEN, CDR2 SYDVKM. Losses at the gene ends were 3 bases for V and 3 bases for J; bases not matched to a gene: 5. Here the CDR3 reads CASSFLAGASYEQYF. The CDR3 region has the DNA TGTGCCAGCAGTTTTCTAGCGGGAGCGAGCTACGAGCAGTACTTC.

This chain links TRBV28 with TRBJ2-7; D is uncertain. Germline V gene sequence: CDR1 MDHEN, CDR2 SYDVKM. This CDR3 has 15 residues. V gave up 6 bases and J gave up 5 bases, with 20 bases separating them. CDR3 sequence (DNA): TGTGCCAGCAGCGGTGATACAAGGAGATTCAACGAGCAGTACTTC. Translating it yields CASSGDTRRFNEQYF.

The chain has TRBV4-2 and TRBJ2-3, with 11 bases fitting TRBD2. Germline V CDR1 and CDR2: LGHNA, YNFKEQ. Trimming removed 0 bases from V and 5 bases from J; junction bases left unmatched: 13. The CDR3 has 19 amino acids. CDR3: CASSQDFPTGTSGRDTQYF. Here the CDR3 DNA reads TGTGCCAGCAGCCAAGATTTCCCCACCGGGACTAGCGGAAGAGATACGCAGTATTTT.

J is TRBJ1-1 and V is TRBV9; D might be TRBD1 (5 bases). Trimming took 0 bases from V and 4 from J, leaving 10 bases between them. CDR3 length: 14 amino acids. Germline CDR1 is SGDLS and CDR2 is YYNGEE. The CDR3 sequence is CASSVAGVGTEAFF. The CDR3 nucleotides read TGTGCCAGCAGCGTAGCGGGGGTTGGCACTGAAGCTTTCTTT.

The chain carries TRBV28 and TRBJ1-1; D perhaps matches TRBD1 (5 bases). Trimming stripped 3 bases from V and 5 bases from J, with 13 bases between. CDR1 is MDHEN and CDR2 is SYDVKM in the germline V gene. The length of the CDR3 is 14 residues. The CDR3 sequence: CASSFRGLGTEAFF. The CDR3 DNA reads TGTGCCAGCAGTTTTAGGGGTCTCGGGACTGAAGCTTTCTTT.

CDR3 in DNA: TGTGCCAGCACTTTCCGAAACCCGGGACTAGTCGCCGTTTCACACGAGCAGTACTTC. Encoded protein: CASTFRNPGLVAVSHEQYF. The chain couples TRBV5-6 to TRBJ2-7, with 8 bases identical to TRBD2. Per the germline V gene, CDR1 is SGHDT and CDR2 is YYEEEE. Trimming removed 6 bases from V and 5 bases from J; junction bases left unmatched: 25. The CDR3 consists of 19 residues.

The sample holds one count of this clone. CDR3 sequence (DNA): TGTGCCAGCAGCTCAAGCGGGAACTACGAGCAGTACTTC. It specifies CASSSSGNYEQYF. This chain uses TRBV7-9 with TRBJ2-7; 7 bases are a match to TRBD2. Germline CDR1 reads SEHNR; CDR2 reads FQNEAQ (reference sequence). The V gene end was trimmed by 4 bases and the J gene end by 3 bases; junction bases not matched to a gene: 3. The CDR3 is 13 residues long.

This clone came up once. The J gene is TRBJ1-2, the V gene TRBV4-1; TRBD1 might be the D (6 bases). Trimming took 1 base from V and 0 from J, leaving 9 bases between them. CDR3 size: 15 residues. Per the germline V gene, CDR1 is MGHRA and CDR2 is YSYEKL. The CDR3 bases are TGCGCCAGCAGCCAAGTAACAGGGACTAACTATGGCTACACCTTC. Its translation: CASSQVTGTNYGYTF.